The 10 T cell receptor beta chains below were found in one sample sequenced in a study of shared clonotypes between healthy human individuals. Produced via immunoSEQ multiplex PCR; TCRdb's table is partial and in-frame only. The table has about 190,000 clones, 60% to 75% seen once. The sequenced sample consisted of memory CD4+ T cells sorted from blood. Subset in this sample: CD45RA-negative fraction. The receptors originated from a man between 25 and 39 years old in good health.

Only a few counts were recorded for this clone. The chain joins TRBV29-1 to TRBJ2-5; D could derive from TRBD1 or TRBD2 (5 bases each). Trimming left V 5 bases short and J 5 bases short, with 12 bases between. This CDR3 has 12 amino acids. The germline CDR1 and CDR2 sequences are SQVTM and ANQGSEA. CDR3 protein: CSVHLGVETQYF. For the CDR3, the DNA is TGCAGCGTTCATCTGGGGGTTGAGACCCAGTACTTC.

The rearrangement joins TRBV2 to TRBJ1-3, with D possibly TRBD1 on 6 matching bases. Germline V gene lookup returns CDR1 SNHLY and CDR2 FYNNEI. The CDR3 spans 16 residues. Deletions cut 6 bases from V and 0 bases from J, with 15 bases between. CDR3 sequence: CASSREGQNSGNTIYF. DNA of the CDR3: TGTGCCAGCAGCCGTGAAGGACAGAACTCTGGAAACACCATATATTTT.

The J gene is TRBJ2-1, the V gene TRBV7-6, with a weak D call TRBD2 (6 bases). V lost 2 bases and J 4 bases, leaving 18 bases between the germline ends. Germline loops: CDR1 SGHVS, CDR2 FNYEAQ. CDR3 size: 17 residues. The CDR3 region has the DNA TGTGCCAGCAGCTTAACGTCCGTCGGGAGCCATTACAATGAGCAGTTCTTC. Encoded protein: CASSLTSVGSHYNEQFF.

This chain uses TRBV27 with TRBJ1-1; unclear D gene. CDR1 and CDR2 from the germline V gene are MNHEY and SMNVEV (reference sequence). V lost 6 bases and J lost 7, with 12 bases in between. The CDR3 is made up of 12 amino acids. This chain's CDR3 is CASRYGSGEAFF. The CDR3 nucleotides are TGTGCCAGCAGGTACGGGTCAGGTGAAGCTTTCTTT.

V is TRBV7-7 and J is TRBJ1-5; D is unclear. This CDR3 has 13 residues. Per germline, CDR1 SSHAT and CDR2 FNYEAQ (reference sequence). Trimming pared 5 bases from V and 4 bases from J, leaving 9 bases between. The CDR3 DNA follows: TGTGCCAGCAGCCAGGATAGGAATCAGCCCCAGCATTTT. This gives the protein CASSQDRNQPQHF.

This sequence joins TRBV7-2 and TRBJ2-7; D may be TRBD1 (5 bases). The ends were cut back, 3 bases at V and 6 bases at J, with 21 bases in the middle. The CDR3 extends over 16 amino acids. CDR1 and CDR2 (germline): SGHTA, FQGNSA. The CDR3 region is CASSLGSGQGTSEQYF. The CDR3 region has the DNA TGTGCCAGCAGCTTGGGCTCCGGGCAGGGAACCTCCGAGCAGTACTTC.

This clone was seen a handful of times. The chain carries TRBV6-1 and TRBJ2-7, with D uncertain. Germline V lookup: CDR1 MNHNS, CDR2 SASEGT. V was trimmed by 8 bases and J by 2 bases, leaving 7 bases between them. The CDR3 runs to 11 residues. CDR3 sequence reads: CASLQTYEQYF. CDR3 in DNA: TGTGCCAGCCTCCAGACCTACGAGCAGTACTTC.

The chain joins TRBV29-1 to TRBJ2-3; no reliable D call. V was clipped by 3 bases and J by 6 bases, with 10 bases between them. CDR1 SQVTM and CDR2 ANQGSEA come from the germline V gene. The CDR3 contains 12 residues. The CDR3 sequence is CSVDYSSDTQYF. The DNA for the CDR3 is TGCAGCGTTGACTACTCATCGGATACGCAGTATTTT.

The V call is TRBV30, the J call TRBJ1-2; D remains ambiguous. Per the germline V gene, CDR1 is GTSNPN and CDR2 is SVGIG (reference sequence). V was shortened by 0 bases and J by 4 bases, with 15 bases between the two germline ends. The CDR3 is 15 amino acids. The CDR3 here is CAWSVIPDRGYGYTF. CDR3 nucleotide sequence: TGTGCCTGGAGTGTAATTCCCGACCGAGGCTATGGCTACACCTTC.

About this clone: The identical CDR3 is also encoded by other nucleotide sequences in the sample. The chain couples TRBV28 to TRBJ1-5; no clear D. In germline, CDR1 is MDHEN, CDR2 SYDVKM. CDR3 length: 12 amino acids. Deletions cut 3 bases from V and 7 bases from J, with 7 bases between. The CDR3: CASSFSGQPQHF. As DNA, the CDR3 is TGTGCCAGCAGTTTCAGCGGGCAGCCCCAGCATTTT.